This TCR beta chain was identified during a study of T cells in Graves' hyperthyroidism and ophthalmopathy. Broader study findings: Blood also contained most expanded thyroid clonotypes above 0.001. Prediction of ophthalmopathy progression came a median around 7.1 months pre-onset.

The germline CDR1 and CDR2 sequences are SGHAT and FQDESV (reference sequence). CDR3 length: 18 residues. V trimming: 5 bases; J trimming: 1 base; junction bases outside the gene matches: 13. Amplified regions were TCR beta CDR3 sequences from RNA transcripts. The HTBI primer set served for first-round RT-PCR of the TCR CDR3. TCRdb passed the multiplex PCR reads through MiXCR, listing each CDR3 protein once. The sample holds 250,000 to 350,000 distinct CDR3 sequences, around 20% seen once. This clonotype showed up just a few times. The antigen is unknown. The diagnostic basis comprised clinical symptoms, serum thyroxine and TRAb, thyroid ultrasound and orbital computed tomography.

The chain is built from TRBV11-1 and TRBJ1-1; 10 bases agree with TRBD1. The source material was blood. The sequence came from a man aged 30-40 years with Graves' ophthalmopathy. DNA for the CDR3: TGTGCCAGCAGCCTCGCGGACAGGGGGTTTGGTGAGAACACTGAAGCTTTCTTT. It translates to CASSLADRGFGENTEAFF.